This entry is about one T cell receptor (beta chain). This sample was included in a study of T cell responses to AZD1222 COVID-19 vaccine. Profiling relied on immunoSEQ multiplex PCR, and the TCRdb table lists in-frame clones only, not all of them. The data hold around 150,000 clones, with around 90% observed a single time. This CDR3 spans 18 amino acids. Germline V lookup: CDR1 SGHRS, CDR2 YFSETQ. Trimming shortened V by 0 bases and J by 4 bases, and 22 bases separated the two germline ends. V usage is TRBV5-1 and J usage is TRBJ1-1; a weak D match, TRBD1 (6 bases). The sequence came from an adult who received the AZD1222 COVID-19 vaccine. The sample consisted of peripheral blood, taken 28 days after the second AZD1222 dose. The DNA of the CDR3 is TGCGCCAGCAGCTTGGGCTGGAACCTTGGGGGGGCAGGCACTGAAGCTTTCTTT. Protein product: CASSLGWNLGGAGTEAFF.